The clone carrying this T cell receptor (beta chain) was counted at least ten times. Antigen unknown. Separate cDNA molecules each had unique molecular identifiers attached to them. Using its own MiXCR run on the 5' RACE reads, TCRdb lists one record per CDR3 protein. The repertoire holds roughly 23,000 distinct CDR3 sequences, roughly 5.6% seen once, with about 14% in the top ten. The record originates from a study of early T cells in non-severe SARS-CoV-2 infection. At the level of the study: The authors sequenced bulk RNA from unsorted whole blood, leaving chains unpaired.

General observations from the study: Clonotype matching in VDJdb favored anti-spike CD8 responses and did not capture private and CD4 specificities.

Sequencing was performed on whole blood, taken at baseline. The clonotype originates from an adult who was a healthcare worker with PCR-confirmed SARS-CoV-2 infection or an uninfected control (not recorded which).

The CDR3 DNA sequence: TGTGCCAGCAGCTCAGGGGACAATCAGCCCCAGCATTTT. Amino acid sequence: CASSSGDNQPQHF. The V and J genes are TRBV9 and TRBJ1-5; tentative D call: TRBD1 (6 bases). V gave up 4 bases and J gave up 3 bases, with 8 bases separating them. The CDR3 length is 13 residues. In germline, CDR1 is SGDLS, CDR2 YYNGEE. Variable domain in full (rest from reference TRBV9 and TRBJ1-5): DSGVTQTPKHLITATGQRVTLRCSPRSGDLSVYWYQQSLDQGLQFLIQYYNGEERAKGNILERFSAQQFPDLHSELNLSSLELGDSALYFCASSSGDNQPQHFGDGTRLSIL.